This T cell receptor beta chain derives from a study of blood T cell repertoires in COVID-19. This CDR3 spans 17 amino acids. CDR1 is SGHRS, CDR2 YFSETQ, per germline. V dropped 5 bases and J dropped 5 bases, with 20 bases sitting between them. Sequencing was performed with immunoSEQ multiplex PCR; in TCRdb, only in-frame clones are kept and a portion is missing. The data hold some 360,000 clones, with around nine tenths observed a single time. The source of this sequence is a woman aged 60 to 75 with COVID-19, enrolled during active disease. Sequencing was done on a sample of peripheral blood. The rearrangement uses TRBV5-1 and TRBJ1-6; weak D call: TRBD1 (6 bases). CDR3 DNA sequence: TGCGCCAGCAGACGTTGGACACAGGGTGGGGATAATTCACCCCTCCACTTT. Protein: CASRRWTQGGDNSPLHF.